Below are 3 T cell receptor beta chains sequenced from a single sample in a study of vaccination effects on CD4 cells after COVID-19. Sequencing was performed with immunoSEQ multiplex PCR; in TCRdb, only in-frame clones are kept and a portion is missing. The repertoire consists of around 23,000 clones, with about 80% occurring once and the leading ten covering roughly 35%. Viral peptide pool expansion of antigen-specific CD4+ T cells preceded sequencing in the ViraFEST assay. With approximately 9 days of culture completed, CD4+ T cells were isolated. Confirmation by PCR established that the person had SARS-CoV-2 infection between March and December 2020. Their specific antigens are unknown. The sequenced sample was CD4+ T cells from PBMCs cultured with a peptide pool, obtained before COVID-19 vaccination. The receptors were sampled from a human donor who had a prior SARS-CoV-2 infection.

The chain joins TRBV9 to TRBJ2-3, with D perhaps TRBD1 (6 bases). Germline CDR1 is SGDLS and CDR2 is YYNGEE. The V end lost 1 base, the J end lost 0 bases, and 9 bases lay between the germline ends. The CDR3 is 15 residues long. The CDR3 region has the DNA TGTGCCAGCAGCGTAAGGGGGATGAGCACAGATACGCAGTATTTT. It translates to CASSVRGMSTDTQYF.

The table lists this clone with a few counts. The genes are TRBV28 and TRBJ1-1; TRBD1 aligns across 9 bases. This CDR3 has 15 amino acids. V shed 6 bases, J shed 4 bases, and the junction held 9 bases outside the gene matches. Germline V lookup: CDR1 MDHEN, CDR2 SYDVKM. In DNA, the CDR3 is TGTGCCAGCAGATCAGACAGGGGGGTGAGCACTGAAGCTTTCTTT. Encoded protein: CASRSDRGVSTEAFF.

This clone was seen only a few times. The rearrangement links TRBV11-3 to TRBJ2-7; 9 positions match TRBD2. CDR1 SGHNT and CDR2 YENEEA come from the germline V gene. V shed 1 base and J 4 bases; nucleotides not matched to a gene: 17. This CDR3 has 19 amino acids. This CDR3 is CASSLVSGGTASGIYEQYF. For the CDR3, the DNA is TGTGCCAGCAGCTTAGTATCAGGGGGGACGGCTAGCGGGATTTACGAGCAGTACTTC.